Shown below are 14 T cell receptor beta chains from a single sample sequenced in a study of CD8+CD57+ T cells in acquired aplastic anemia. Genomic DNA templated the TCR beta VDJ and CDR3 profiling. TCRdb used MiXCR to reprocess the reads, holding one entry per CDR3 protein. The sample carries over 150,000 distinct CDR3 sequences, 40% to 50% recorded once. Patients who underwent sequencing had shown CD8+CD57+ cell expansion by flow cytometry. The sequenced sample consisted of sorted CD4+, CD8+, or CD8+CD57+ T cells (not recorded which) from PBMCs. The receptors originated from a human donor with aplastic anemia.

The DNA of the CDR3 is TGTGCCAGCAGTGACCCTCAGAACACTGAAGCTTTCTTT. Encoded protein: CASSDPQNTEAFF. This chain links TRBV6-1 with TRBJ1-1; D is uncertain. Per the germline V gene, CDR1 is MNHNS and CDR2 is SASEGT. This CDR3 comprises 13 residues. V was trimmed by 3 bases and J by 1 base, leaving 6 bases between them.

This chain uses TRBV9 with TRBJ2-3, with 7 bases matching TRBD1. Germline V gene sequence: CDR1 SGDLS, CDR2 YYNGEE. With V trimmed by 0 bases and J by 6 bases, 4 bases remained unmatched. CDR3 length equals 14 residues. The chain's CDR3 is CASSVGQGMDTQYF. The CDR3 DNA is TGTGCCAGCAGCGTAGGACAGGGCATGGATACGCAGTATTTT.

The chain links TRBV12-3 or TRBV12-4 to TRBJ2-2; tentatively, D is TRBD1 (6 bases). V was clipped by 3 bases and J by 5 bases, with 10 bases between them. This CDR3 is built from 14 residues. CDR3 amino acids: CASSLGAGTGELFF. Here the CDR3 DNA reads TGTGCCAGCAGTTTGGGGGCAGGGACCGGGGAGCTGTTTTTT.

The table lists this clonotype with many counts. The chain uses TRBV7-9 and TRBJ2-7; no definite D call. Germline V CDR1 and CDR2: SEHNR, FQNEAQ (reference sequence). Trimming shortened V by 2 bases and J by 6 bases, and 11 bases separated the two germline ends. The CDR3 extends over 13 amino acids. The CDR3 region is CASSLRPKSEQYF. CDR3 in DNA: TGTGCCAGCAGCTTACGGCCAAAGTCCGAGCAGTACTTC.

The gene calls are TRBV14 and TRBJ2-5, with D uncertain. The CDR3 is made up of 13 amino acids. The V gene lost 3 bases and the J gene lost 4 bases, with 9 bases spanning the gap. Per the germline V gene, CDR1 is SGHDN and CDR2 is FVKESK. CDR3 protein: CASSQFTAETQYF. CDR3 DNA sequence: TGTGCCAGCAGCCAGTTCACAGCAGAGACCCAGTACTTC.

In its sample, this clonotype was seen a few times. The chain recombines TRBV11-1 with TRBJ1-1, with TRBD1 matching 11 bases. After removal of 5 bases from V and 5 bases from J, the junction contained 4 bases not matched to a gene. CDR1 is SGHAT, CDR2 FQDESV, per germline (reference sequence). The CDR3 runs to 14 residues. CDR3 coding DNA: TGTGCCAGCAGCAGGGACAGGGGGGTTACTGAAGCTTTCTTT. Protein sequence: CASSRDRGVTEAFF.

This clonotype appeared a few times. The chain combines TRBV20-1 with TRBJ2-5; possibly TRBD1 for D (5 bases). Germline V CDR1 and CDR2: DFQATT, SNEGSKA (reference sequence). This CDR3 has 13 amino acids. V was trimmed by 6 bases and J by 5 bases, leaving 16 bases between them. CDR3: CSARVGVRETQYF. DNA of the CDR3: TGCAGTGCCCGAGTAGGGGTGCGGGAGACCCAGTACTTC.

This chain joins TRBV5-1 and TRBJ2-1, with D possibly being TRBD2 (6 bases). Trimming left V 3 bases short and J 0 bases short, with 10 bases between. The germline CDR1 and CDR2 sequences are SGHRS and YFSETQ. The CDR3 contains 15 residues. Written as DNA, the CDR3 is TGCGCCAGCAGCTCCCCCGGGAGCTCCTACAATGAGCAGTTCTTC. Amino acid sequence: CASSSPGSSYNEQFF.

The genes are TRBV25-1 and TRBJ2-5; TRBD1 matches 9 bases. Germline CDR1 and CDR2: MGHDK and SYGVNS. Losses at the gene ends were 4 bases for V and 5 bases for J; bases not matched to a gene: 8. The CDR3 has 15 residues. Here the CDR3 reads CASSATTGGAETQYF. The CDR3 region has the DNA TGTGCCAGCAGTGCCACGACAGGGGGGGCGGAGACCCAGTACTTC.

The J gene is TRBJ2-4, the V gene TRBV3-1; D uncertain. Germline V gene data show CDR1 as LGHDT and CDR2 as YNNKEL (reference sequence). Trimming took off 2 bases at V and 6 bases at J, with 11 bases between the two ends. The length of the CDR3 is 14 residues. CDR3 coding DNA: TGTGCCAGCAGCCAACCCTCCAGGATAAACATTCAGTACTTC. This encodes CASSQPSRINIQYF.

This clonotype was picked up many times. The genes are TRBV10-3 and TRBJ2-3, with TRBD2 matching 13 bases. CDR3 length equals 16 residues. Germline CDR1 is ENHRY and CDR2 is SYGVKD. With 5 bases clipped from V and 2 bases from J, the junction kept 4 bases outside the gene matches. CDR3 nucleotides: TGTGCCATCAGTCGACTAGCGGGGGGATCCACAGATACGCAGTATTTT. Protein product: CAISRLAGGSTDTQYF.

As to this clonotype: This may arise from a read error, as a much more abundant clone is one base away. The chain combines TRBV12-3 or TRBV12-4 with TRBJ2-2, with D perhaps given as TRBD1 or TRBD2 (5 bases each). This CDR3 is 13 amino acids long. The CDR3 reads CASLGRRTGELLF. CDR3 bases: TGTGCCAGTTTGGGGCGGCGCACCGGGGAGCTGCTTTTT.

The table lists this clonotype with many counts. V usage is TRBV10-3 and J usage is TRBJ2-1; D ambiguous. There are 12 residues in the CDR3. The V gene lost 4 bases and the J gene lost 2 bases, with 3 bases spanning the gap. Per the germline V gene, CDR1 is ENHRY and CDR2 is SYGVKD. CDR3: CAISAAYNEQFF. CDR3 coding DNA: TGTGCCATCAGTGCGGCCTACAATGAGCAGTTCTTC.

CDR3 DNA: TGCAGCGTTGCGGATGGACTAGCGGGACATGGGGAGACCCAGTACTTC. It codes for CSVADGLAGHGETQYF. This sequence joins TRBV29-1 and TRBJ2-5; TRBD2 matches 12 bases. CDR3 length: 16 amino acids. From germline, CDR1 is SQVTM and CDR2 ANQGSEA. V was pared by 4 bases and J by 5 bases, with 11 bases of the junction left unmatched.